The TCR beta chain under discussion was sequenced for a study of control samples from healthy donors and cancer patients. The CDR3 runs to 14 residues. Germline V CDR1 and CDR2: LGHNA, YSLEER. V was cut by 4 bases and J by 1 base, with 10 bases left in between. Method: immunoSEQ multiplex PCR; TCRdb's copy keeps in-frame clones and lacks some. The sample has roughly 38,000 clones, less than 90% seen once; the top ten hold over 45%. The clonotype was recovered from a man in his 60s in good health. The gene calls are TRBV4-3 and TRBJ1-1; tentatively, D is TRBD1 (6 bases). The sequenced sample was blood. The CDR3 DNA reads TGCGCCAGCAGCCGACAGGTCCGGAACACTGAAGCTTTCTTT. Translating gives CASSRQVRNTEAFF.